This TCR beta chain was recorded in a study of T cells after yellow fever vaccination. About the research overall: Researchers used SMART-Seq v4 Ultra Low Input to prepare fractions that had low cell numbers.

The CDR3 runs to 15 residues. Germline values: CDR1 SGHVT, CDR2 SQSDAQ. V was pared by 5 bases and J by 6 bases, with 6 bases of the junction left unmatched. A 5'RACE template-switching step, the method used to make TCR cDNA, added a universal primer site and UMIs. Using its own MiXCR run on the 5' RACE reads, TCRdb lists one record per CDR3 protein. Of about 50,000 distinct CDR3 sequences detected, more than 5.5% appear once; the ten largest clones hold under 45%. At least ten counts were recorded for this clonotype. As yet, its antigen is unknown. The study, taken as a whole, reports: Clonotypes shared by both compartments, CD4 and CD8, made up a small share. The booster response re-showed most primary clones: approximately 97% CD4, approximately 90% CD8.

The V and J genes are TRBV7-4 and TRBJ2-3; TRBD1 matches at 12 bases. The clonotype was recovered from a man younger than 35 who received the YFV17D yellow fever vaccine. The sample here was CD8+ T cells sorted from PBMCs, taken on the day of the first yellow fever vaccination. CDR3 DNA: TGTGCCAGCAGCCAAGGGACAGGGGGCGTTGATACGCAGTATTTT. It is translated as CASSQGTGGVDTQYF.